These T cell receptor beta chains were read from a single sample in a study of blood T cell repertoires in COVID-19. The data were produced by immunoSEQ multiplex PCR, yet TCRdb's version contains in-frame clones alone and is incomplete. Of tens of thousands of clones in the sample, roughly 80% were seen once. Sequenced sample: peripheral blood. These receptors originate from a woman aged 80 or older with active or convalescent COVID-19. Both conserved end residues are part of each CDR3. Each record gives: D gene, V gene, clone size, J gene, CDR3 DNA, CDR3 protein. The D gene is left open where the match is weak. Rows may omit the clone size; those that give it use once, few, many or a size class.

NA	TRBV7-9	NA	TRBJ2-3	TGTGCCAGCAGCTTAGAGGGGCAGACCACAGATACGCAGTATTTT	CASSLEGQTTDTQYF
NA	TRBV20-1	few	TRBJ2-7	TGCAGTGCGGGGACAAACTACGAGCAGTACTTC	CSAGTNYEQYF
NA	TRBV7-3	NA	TRBJ1-1	TGTGCCAGCAGCGGCGGCTTTGAGAACACTGAAGCTTTCTTT	CASSGGFENTEAFF
TRBD2	TRBV4-2	NA	TRBJ2-1	TGTGCCAGCAGCCACGAGACTAGCGGATACAATGAGCAGTTCTTC	CASSHETSGYNEQFF
TRBD2	TRBV7-2	NA	TRBJ2-7	TGTGCCAGCAGGGAGGGAGGGACTAGCGGCTACGAGCAGTACTTC	CASREGGTSGYEQYF
TRBD2	TRBV7-2	NA	TRBJ2-5	TGTGCCAGCAACGGACTAGCGGGGCAAGAGACCCAGTACTTC	CASNGLAGQETQYF
NA	TRBV28	NA	TRBJ2-7	TGTGCCAGCAGTTATGGGGCAGCCACTACCTACGAGCAGTACTTC	CASSYGAATTYEQYF
NA	TRBV29-1	few	TRBJ1-1	TGCAGCGTTTCTGAGCATTCAAGCACTGAAGCTTTCTTT	CSVSEHSSTEAFF
NA	TRBV5-6	NA	TRBJ1-6	TGTGCCAGCAGCCGGGACAAGGGAGTTGTTCGGTCCCTCCACTTT	CASSRDKGVVRSLHF
NA	TRBV29-1	NA	TRBJ2-3	TGCAGCGCCCTTAATCCGACAGATACGCAGTATTTT	CSALNPTDTQYF
NA	TRBV19	NA	TRBJ2-7	TGTGCCAGTAGCACCGTCTTACATCGCATCTACGAGCAGTACTTC	CASSTVLHRIYEQYF
TRBD2	TRBV9	NA	TRBJ2-5	TGTGCCAGCAGCGTGGATCTAGCGGGGGGAGAGACCCAGTACTTC	CASSVDLAGGETQYF
NA	TRBV3-1/TRBV3-2	NA	TRBJ1-4	TGTGCCAGCAGCCAAGTCGATGAAAAACTGTTTTTT	CASSQVDEKLFF
TRBD1	TRBV5-1	NA	TRBJ1-5	TGCGCCAGCAGCCTAGGACAGGGGGACCAGCCCCAGCATTTT	CASSLGQGDQPQHF